The sequence of this T cell receptor beta chain was determined in a study of blood T cell repertoires in COVID-19. The wider study: From the United States, Italy and Spain came samples of acute and convalescent COVID-19.

Trimming cost V 5 bases and J 2 bases, with 5 bases left between them. Germline V gene lookup returns CDR1 KGHDR and CDR2 SFDVKD. The CDR3 covers 13 residues. Libraries were prepared by immunoSEQ multiplex PCR; TCRdb keeps only in-frame clonotypes and omits some of them. The data show 150,000 to 200,000 clones, with approximately 73% seen just once and about a sixth held by the top ten. The chain uses TRBV24-1 and TRBJ2-2; D gene ambiguous. The sequenced sample was PBMCs or T cells enriched from blood (not recorded which). This TCR was recovered from a woman in her forties or fifties with acute COVID-19. The chain's CDR3 is CATSVENTGELFF. The CDR3 region has the DNA TGTGCCACCAGTGTAGAAAACACCGGGGAGCTGTTTTTT.